A selection of T cell receptor beta chains follows, all from one sample in a study of cytomegalovirus exposure and HLA in healthy donors. Measured with immunoSEQ multiplex PCR; TCRdb has only the in-frame clones, and not every one. The table lists about 76,000 clones, over 75% of them singletons. The sequenced sample was PBMCs. The receptors here all came from a male donor in good health and CMV-seropositive. Each CDR3 is given without its conserved first and last residue. Fields, in order: J gene, V gene, CDR3 protein.

j_call: TRBJ2-1; v_call: TRBV9; cdr3_aa: ASSEGGFDNEQF
j_call: TRBJ2-2; v_call: TRBV28; cdr3_aa: ASGSGATNTGELF
j_call: TRBJ1-2; v_call: TRBV5-6; cdr3_aa: ASSFYRGGGYT
j_call: TRBJ2-7; v_call: TRBV7-8; cdr3_aa: ASSSLPGTGSIYEQY
j_call: TRBJ2-3; v_call: TRBV2; cdr3_aa: ASSVGQGITDTQY
j_call: TRBJ2-7; v_call: TRBV7-2; cdr3_aa: ASRGLAGGPSSYEQY
j_call: TRBJ1-1; v_call: TRBV29-1; cdr3_aa: SVEGSQTGNTEAF
j_call: TRBJ2-5; v_call: TRBV6-1; cdr3_aa: ASSAYRGQETQY
j_call: TRBJ2-4; v_call: TRBV5-6; cdr3_aa: ASSFIGLAKNIQY
j_call: TRBJ1-4; v_call: TRBV14; cdr3_aa: ASSHVRGTATNEKLF
j_call: TRBJ1-4; v_call: TRBV30; cdr3_aa: ASHEYPATNEKLF
j_call: TRBJ2-3; v_call: TRBV2; cdr3_aa: ASNGLAGGPGDTQY
j_call: TRBJ2-1; v_call: TRBV4-3; cdr3_aa: ASSQGLRNEQF
j_call: TRBJ2-2; v_call: TRBV5-4; cdr3_aa: ASSRQGNRELF
j_call: TRBJ2-7; v_call: TRBV5-1; cdr3_aa: ASSLGPSQGSYEQY
j_call: TRBJ1-1; v_call: TRBV7-9; cdr3_aa: ASSLGGSKFTEAF
j_call: TRBJ2-7; v_call: TRBV4-2; cdr3_aa: ASSQDSRGGASYEQY
j_call: TRBJ1-1; v_call: TRBV5-1; cdr3_aa: ASSSTGAPAF
j_call: TRBJ2-3; v_call: TRBV29-1; cdr3_aa: SASQTGADTQY
j_call: TRBJ2-3; v_call: TRBV6-4; cdr3_aa: ASSDRLGTADTQY
j_call: TRBJ2-1; v_call: TRBV7-8; cdr3_aa: ASSLRGWDEQF
j_call: .; v_call: TRBV5-6; cdr3_aa: ASSFWDRRTYEQY
j_call: TRBJ2-1; v_call: TRBV5-1; cdr3_aa: ASSWTSAHSYNEQF
j_call: TRBJ2-7; v_call: TRBV6-5; cdr3_aa: ASAGTSLIVEQY
j_call: TRBJ2-3; v_call: TRBV18; cdr3_aa: DSSPPRSLASTDTQY
j_call: TRBJ2-2; v_call: TRBV4-2; cdr3_aa: ASSRGTSGSRELF
j_call: TRBJ2-7; v_call: TRBV7-9; cdr3_aa: ASSRPTGLAYEQY
j_call: TRBJ2-5; v_call: TRBV15; cdr3_aa: ATRREIAGEETQY
j_call: TRBJ2-1; v_call: TRBV9; cdr3_aa: ASSSQGYEQF
j_call: TRBJ2-3; v_call: TRBV29-1; cdr3_aa: SVDISTDTQY
j_call: TRBJ2-1; v_call: TRBV25-1; cdr3_aa: ASQGYNEQF
j_call: TRBJ2-3; v_call: TRBV4-2; cdr3_aa: ASSQELRERVPDTQY
j_call: TRBJ1-1; v_call: TRBV28; cdr3_aa: ASSLRTGLGTEAF
j_call: TRBJ1-1; v_call: TRBV9; cdr3_aa: ASSVSSGTALNTEAF
j_call: TRBJ1-4; v_call: TRBV14; cdr3_aa: ASSRATGGIEKLF
j_call: TRBJ2-5; v_call: TRBV10-3; cdr3_aa: AISDSRETQY
j_call: TRBJ2-2; v_call: TRBV28; cdr3_aa: ASSLFLGTGFAGELF
j_call: TRBJ1-1; v_call: TRBV5-5; cdr3_aa: ASSATGGGGAF
j_call: TRBJ2-3; v_call: TRBV18; cdr3_aa: ASSPGTSGDLDTQY
j_call: TRBJ1-1; v_call: TRBV28; cdr3_aa: ASSESGVSSEAF
j_call: TRBJ1-5; v_call: TRBV28; cdr3_aa: ASSLQGRGNQPQH
j_call: TRBJ2-5; v_call: TRBV28; cdr3_aa: ASSLGDRGLLETQY
j_call: TRBJ2-7; v_call: TRBV7-8; cdr3_aa: ASSPHVSYEQY
j_call: TRBJ1-1; v_call: TRBV15; cdr3_aa: ATSRSRVENTEAF
j_call: TRBJ2-2; v_call: TRBV4-3; cdr3_aa: ASSHTGAGTGELF
j_call: TRBJ2-7; v_call: TRBV9; cdr3_aa: ASSVVSSGSAVEQY
j_call: TRBJ2-7; v_call: TRBV18; cdr3_aa: ASSPPILAGEQY
j_call: TRBJ2-1; v_call: TRBV13; cdr3_aa: ASSLRLAEWDEQF
j_call: TRBJ2-7; v_call: TRBV6-1; cdr3_aa: ASSEHRDNSYEQY
j_call: TRBJ2-7; v_call: TRBV28; cdr3_aa: ASSRTSGGTYEQY
j_call: TRBJ1-1; v_call: TRBV10-3; cdr3_aa: AIRTGTENTEAF
j_call: TRBJ1-2; v_call: TRBV28; cdr3_aa: ASSLFRSGYYGYT
j_call: TRBJ1-1; v_call: TRBV18; cdr3_aa: ASSEVGNTEAF
j_call: TRBJ2-1; v_call: TRBV5-1; cdr3_aa: ASSLAGGGGGNEQF
j_call: TRBJ2-2; v_call: TRBV12-1; cdr3_aa: ASSSPWRGTGELF
j_call: TRBJ1-4; v_call: TRBV10-3; cdr3_aa: ATKQGPNEKLF
j_call: TRBJ2-3; v_call: TRBV6-4; cdr3_aa: ASSDSQGAGDTQY
j_call: TRBJ1-2; v_call: TRBV4-1; cdr3_aa: ASSQARGQNYGYT
j_call: TRBJ2-7; v_call: TRBV6-6; cdr3_aa: ASSYSRVTNSYEQY
j_call: TRBJ2-3; v_call: TRBV28; cdr3_aa: ASSLGGGLAADTQY